Following are 15 T cell receptor beta chains from one sample sequenced in a study of blood T cell repertoires in COVID-19. The method was immunoSEQ multiplex PCR; TCRdb's version includes in-frame clones alone and lacks a portion of them. The sample shows roughly 220,000 clones, approximately 85% of them seen only once. Sequencing was performed on peripheral blood. Every receptor here comes from a woman of 80 years or more with COVID-19, enrolled during active disease.

The V gene is TRBV30, the J gene TRBJ2-1; a weak D match, TRBD2 (6 bases). This CDR3 spans 14 amino acids. Germline V gene lookup returns CDR1 GTSNPN and CDR2 SVGIG (reference sequence). V gave up 1 base and J gave up 8 bases, with 15 bases separating them. The CDR3 here is CAWSGGVVVHEQFF. The CDR3 bases are TGTGCCTGGAGTGGCGGGGTGGTCGTGCATGAGCAGTTCTTC. Drawing the rest from reference TRBV30 and TRBJ2-1, the complete variable domain is SQTIHQWPATLVQPVGSPLSLECTVEGTSNPNLYWYRQAAGRGLQLLFYSVGIGQISSEVPQNLSASRPQDRQFILSSKKLLLSDSGFYLCAWSGGVVVHEQFFGPGTRLTVL.

V gene TRBV28 combines with J gene TRBJ1-6, with D tentatively TRBD1 (6 bases). The CDR3 has 14 residues. Germline assignment: CDR1 MDHEN and CDR2 SYDVKM. V was clipped by 3 bases and J by 10 bases, with 13 bases between them. CDR3 sequence (DNA): TGTGCCAGCAGTTTCTCAGGGGTTATCTCACCCCTCCACTTT. Its translation: CASSFSGVISPLHF.

The rearrangement links TRBV28 to TRBJ1-2; 8 nucleotides line up with TRBD1. The germline V gene has CDR1 MDHEN and CDR2 SYDVKM. The CDR3 consists of 11 residues. V lost 8 bases to trimming and J lost 8 bases; unmatched junction nucleotides: 4. The CDR3 is CASAGGSGYTF. DNA for the CDR3: TGTGCCAGCGCAGGGGGCTCAGGCTACACCTTC.

This chain connects TRBV7-2 to TRBJ2-4; 7 nucleotides line up with TRBD2. The germline V gene has CDR1 SGHTA and CDR2 FQGNSA. The CDR3 totals 15 residues. Losses at the gene ends were 2 bases for V and 2 bases for J; bases not matched to a gene: 3. In DNA form, the CDR3 reads TGTGCCAGCAGCTTAAGCGGGGCCCCCAAAAACATTCAGTACTTC. It translates to CASSLSGAPKNIQYF.

The chain employs TRBV6-5 and TRBJ1-4; TRBD1 might be the D (6 bases). Trimming took 10 bases from V and 4 from J, leaving 13 bases between them. The CDR3 loop spans 13 amino acids. Germline V gene data show CDR1 as MNHEY and CDR2 as SVGAGI. The CDR3: CATLTGLNEKLFF. The CDR3 bases are TGTGCCACCCTGACAGGCCTTAATGAAAAACTGTTTTTT.

This clone was seen only once. The chain recombines TRBV30 with TRBJ1-1; weak D call: TRBD1 (5 bases). The ends were cut back, 3 bases at V and 8 bases at J, with 16 bases in the middle. The CDR3 covers 13 residues. Germline-derived CDR1 and CDR2 are GTSNPN and SVGIG (reference sequence). The CDR3 DNA reads TGTGCCTGGAGGAAATTAGGGGCCCCCGAAGCTTTCTTT. It yields the protein CAWRKLGAPEAFF.

The CDR3 loop reads CASSLDRSKGEPYEQYF. The CDR3, as DNA: TGTGCCAGCAGCTTAGATCGTTCAAAGGGGGAGCCCTACGAGCAGTACTTC. This rearrangement joins TRBV11-3 to TRBJ2-7; D might be TRBD1 (6 bases). Trimming took 0 bases from V and 2 from J, leaving 17 bases between them. The V gene's germline CDR1 is SGHNT and CDR2 YENEEA. The CDR3 covers 17 residues. Drawing the rest from reference TRBV11-3 and TRBJ2-7, the complete variable domain is EAGVVQSPRYKIIEKKQPVAFWCNPISGHNTLYWYLQNLGQGPELLIRYENEEAVDDSQLPKDRFSAERLKGVDSTLKIQPAELGDSAVYLCASSLDRSKGEPYEQYFGPGTRLTVT.

The chain is built from TRBV19 and TRBJ2-1; 7 positions agree with TRBD2. The length of the CDR3 is 15 residues. The V segment lost 6 bases and the J segment 0 bases; nucleotides outside the gene matches: 5. Germline V lookup: CDR1 LNHDA, CDR2 SQIVND (reference sequence). The chain's CDR3 is CASSGGTSSYNEQFF. CDR3 nucleotide sequence: TGTGCCAGTAGCGGGGGGACGAGCTCCTACAATGAGCAGTTCTTC. Variable domain in full (rest from reference TRBV19 and TRBJ2-1): DGGITQSPKYLFRKEGQNVTLSCEQNLNHDAMYWYRQDPGQGLRLIYYSQIVNDFQKGDIAEGYSVSREKKESFPLTVTSAQKNPTAFYLCASSGGTSSYNEQFFGPGTRLTVL.

The CDR3 is CASSPPVGAEAFF. The CDR3 DNA is TGTGCCAGCAGCCCCCCCGTAGGGGCTGAAGCTTTCTTT. The V call is TRBV5-4, the J call TRBJ1-1; TRBD1 might be the D (5 bases). Germline CDR1 SGHNT, CDR2 YYREEE (reference sequence). The ends were cut back, 4 bases at V and 6 bases at J, with 13 bases in the middle. This CDR3 contains 13 residues. The variable domain in full, completed from reference TRBV5-4 and TRBJ1-1, reads ETGVTQSPTHLIKTRGQQVTLRCSSQSGHNTVSWYQQALGQGPQFIFQYYREEENGRGNFPPRFSGLQFPNYSSELNVNALELDDSALYLCASSPPVGAEAFFGQGTRLTVV.

This chain connects TRBV5-6 to TRBJ2-1; 8 bases fit TRBD2. J lost 3 bases, V lost 2 bases, and 7 bases had no gene match. Germline assignment: CDR1 SGHDT and CDR2 YYEEEE. The CDR3 is made up of 16 amino acids. The CDR3 bases are TGTGCCAGCAGCTTAAGAGGCGGGAGGAGCTACAATGAGCAGTTCTTC. Protein: CASSLRGGRSYNEQFF.

The J gene is TRBJ2-2, the V gene TRBV2, with 10 positions matching TRBD2. The V and J ends lost 8 bases and 4 bases, in that order; junction bases with no gene match: 7. The CDR3 sequence is 15 residues long. Germline V CDR1 and CDR2: SNHLY, FYNNEI. Here the CDR3 DNA reads TGTGCCAGCGGGAGAGCGGGAGGGGGCACCGGGGAGCTGTTTTTT. It is translated as CASGRAGGGTGELFF.

This sequence joins TRBV5-1 and TRBJ2-1; 7 bases are shared with TRBD2. Germline CDR1 reads SGHRS; CDR2 reads YFSETQ. CDR3 length equals 19 residues. V lost 0 bases to trimming and J lost 2 bases; unmatched junction nucleotides: 14. The CDR3 region is CASSLGLLTSMSPYNEQFF. In DNA form, the CDR3 reads TGCGCCAGCAGCTTGGGCCTCCTGACTAGCATGTCGCCCTACAATGAGCAGTTCTTC.

The rearrangement links TRBV7-9 to TRBJ1-2; D not certain. The CDR3 contains 14 residues. V lost 0 bases and J 8 bases, leaving 13 bases between the germline ends. Germline values: CDR1 SEHNR, CDR2 FQNEAQ (reference sequence). For the CDR3, the DNA is TGTGCCAGCAGCTTAGCGATCGGGTATCGAGGCTACACCTTC. Protein product: CASSLAIGYRGYTF.

The chain links TRBV5-6 to TRBJ2-7, with TRBD1 as a possible D gene (6 bases). The ends were cut back, 2 bases at V and 0 bases at J, with 12 bases in the middle. The CDR3 is made up of 15 amino acids. Germline lookup yields CDR1 SGHDT and CDR2 YYEEEE. CDR3 amino acids: CASSFKTGRSYEQYF. In nucleotides, the CDR3 is TGTGCCAGCAGCTTCAAGACAGGCCGCTCCTACGAGCAGTACTTC.

The chain carries TRBV9 and TRBJ1-1; TRBD1 aligns across 7 bases. The trim removed 2 bases at V and 1 base at J, leaving 5 bases unmatched. CDR1 and CDR2 (germline): SGDLS, YYNGEE. The CDR3 has 15 amino acids. The CDR3 nucleotides are TGTGCCAGCAGCGTCCGGGACAGTTCGAACACTGAAGCTTTCTTT. Its translation is CASSVRDSSNTEAFF.